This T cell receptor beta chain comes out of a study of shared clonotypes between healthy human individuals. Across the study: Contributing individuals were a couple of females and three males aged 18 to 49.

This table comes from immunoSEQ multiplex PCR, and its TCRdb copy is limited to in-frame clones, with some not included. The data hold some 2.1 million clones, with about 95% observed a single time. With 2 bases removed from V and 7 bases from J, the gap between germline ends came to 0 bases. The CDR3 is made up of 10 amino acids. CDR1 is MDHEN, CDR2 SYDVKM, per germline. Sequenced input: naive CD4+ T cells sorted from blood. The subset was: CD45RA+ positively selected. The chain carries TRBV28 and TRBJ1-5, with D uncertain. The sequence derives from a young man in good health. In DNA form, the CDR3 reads TGTGCCAGCAGTTTACAGCCCCAGCATTTT. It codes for CASSLQPQHF.